A selection of T cell receptor beta chains follows, all from one sample in a study of blood T cell repertoires in COVID-19. Measured with immunoSEQ multiplex PCR; TCRdb has only the in-frame clones, and not every one. Of a few hundred thousand clones listed, approximately 91% are singletons. Sequenced input: peripheral blood. The source of these receptors is a woman aged 55-69 years with acute or convalescent COVID-19. Both conserved end residues are part of each CDR3. D genes are given only for firm matches. Some rows have no size entry. The others give once, few or many, or a class for an expanded clone.

CDR3 DNA	CDR3 protein	D gene	V gene	J gene	clone size
TGCAGTGCTAGTAGCGGGAGGGCATACGAGCAGTACTTC	CSASSGRAYEQYF	TRBD2	TRBV20-1	TRBJ2-7	.
TGTGCCAGCTCACCATCCCCGGGACAGCGATCTAACTATGGCTACACCTTC	CASSPSPGQRSNYGYTF	TRBD1	TRBV18	TRBJ1-2	.
TGCAGCCAAGTCATAAGGGGGTACAATGAGCAGTTCTTC	CSQVIRGYNEQFF	.	TRBV29-1	TRBJ2-1	.
TGTGCCAGCTCATCCACAGCGGGAGGCGGTACCTACGAGCAGTACTTC	CASSSTAGGGTYEQYF	TRBD2	TRBV18	TRBJ2-7	few
TGTGCCAGCAGCCCCCGACAGGGGGCAGGGTCCGGGGAGCTGTTTTTT	CASSPRQGAGSGELFF	TRBD1	TRBV7-3	TRBJ2-2	.
TGTGCTAGCAGCTGGGGAACCCATAGCCCGGGGGAGACCCAGTACTTC	CASSWGTHSPGETQYF	.	TRBV7-7	TRBJ2-5	.
TGTGCCAGTAGGAGGGATTACGCTGAAGCTTTCTTT	CASRRDYAEAFF	.	TRBV19	TRBJ1-1	.
TGTGCCAGCAGCGTAGCGAGTGCTGGGGCCAACGTCCTGACTTTC	CASSVASAGANVLTF	.	TRBV9	TRBJ2-6	.
TGTGCCAGCAGTTTAGGGGCCACCTACGAGCAGTACTTC	CASSLGATYEQYF	.	TRBV27	TRBJ2-7	.
TGTGCCAGTAGTATGGTACAGAGTCGGGAGACCCAGTACTTC	CASSMVQSRETQYF	.	TRBV19	TRBJ2-5	.
TGTGCCAGCAGTTTCGGGGGAAACACCATATATTTT	CASSFGGNTIYF	.	TRBV28	TRBJ1-3	.
TGTGCCAGCAACGGCAGGGGATCGATTACAGATACGCAGTATTTT	CASNGRGSITDTQYF	.	TRBV7-9	TRBJ2-3	.
TGTGCCAGCAGCTTAAATTGGGCGATTGACGGGATTGCCACTGAAGCTTTCTTT	CASSLNWAIDGIATEAFF	.	TRBV5-6	TRBJ1-1	few
TGTGCCAGCAGCCGAAGACAGCAGGACGGTACGCAGTATTTT	CASSRRQQDGTQYF	.	TRBV7-6	TRBJ2-3	.
TGTGCCAGCAGCTCCGGGACTCCCGGGGGTGAGCAGTTCTTC	CASSSGTPGGEQFF	.	TRBV7-3	TRBJ2-1	.
TGCGCCAGCACGACGACAGGGGTTGAAGCTTTCTTT	CASTTTGVEAFF	TRBD1	TRBV4-1	TRBJ1-1	.
TGTGCCACAGAGGGCGGACAGGGGGCCACCGGGGAGCTGTTTTTT	CATEGGQGATGELFF	TRBD1	TRBV19	TRBJ2-2	once
TGTGCCGGACAAGTAAGGACAGGGGACACTGAAGCTTTCTTT	CAGQVRTGDTEAFF	TRBD1	TRBV2	TRBJ1-1	.
TGTGCCACCGCCGGGGCGGGGAGCGCGAACACCGGGGAGCTGTTTTTT	CATAGAGSANTGELFF	.	TRBV5-4	TRBJ2-2	.
TGTGCCAGCAGCTTAGGGAGAGGTAACACTGAAGCTTTCTTT	CASSLGRGNTEAFF	.	TRBV11-3	TRBJ1-1	.
TGTGCCAGCAGCTTTAGAGGGCGAGGATCGAACACCGGGGAGCTGTTTTTT	CASSFRGRGSNTGELFF	.	TRBV5-4	TRBJ2-2	.
TGTGCCAGTAGTACAGACAGGGGGAGGAATCAGCCCCAGCATTTT	CASSTDRGRNQPQHF	TRBD1	TRBV19	TRBJ1-5	once
TGTGCCAGCAGCCCGCAGGCGAACACTGAAGCTTTCTTT	CASSPQANTEAFF	.	TRBV5-5	TRBJ1-1	once
TGTGCCAGCAACCAGGGGACAGTACTTGATACGCAGTATTTT	CASNQGTVLDTQYF	TRBD1	TRBV6-6	TRBJ2-3	.
TGTGCCAGCAGCCCCCCAGACAGTCGGAGCTCCTACGAGCAGTACTTC	CASSPPDSRSSYEQYF	.	TRBV11-1	TRBJ2-7	.
TGCGCCAGCAGCGTGACAGGGGAAAACACCATATATTTT	CASSVTGENTIYF	TRBD1	TRBV5-1	TRBJ1-3	.
TGTGCCAGCAGTTACAGGGGTCTCGGAAACACCATATATTTT	CASSYRGLGNTIYF	.	TRBV6-5	TRBJ1-3	.
TGTGCCAGCATGGTTGCCGGGACAGGCTATTCTAACTATGGCTACACCTTC	CASMVAGTGYSNYGYTF	TRBD1	TRBV28	TRBJ1-2	.
TGCGCCAGCAGTGATCGGGGACAGGGGAATGAAAAACTGTTTTTT	CASSDRGQGNEKLFF	TRBD1	TRBV10-2	TRBJ1-4	.
TGTGCCAGCAGCTTACAGCGGGAGGTGCTGTTTTTT	CASSLQREVLFF	TRBD2	TRBV11-2	TRBJ2-2	.
TGTGCCAGCAGTTACCAGACAGGGAGCTCCTACAATGAGCAGTTCTTC	CASSYQTGSSYNEQFF	TRBD1	TRBV6-2/TRBV6-3	TRBJ2-1	.
TGTGCCTGGAGAGCACTAGCGGGGGGGCCCAATGAGCAGTTCTTC	CAWRALAGGPNEQFF	TRBD2	TRBV30	TRBJ2-1	few
TGTGCCAGCTTCGGGCAGCGGGAGGGTGAGCAGTTCTTC	CASFGQREGEQFF	TRBD2	TRBV18	TRBJ2-1	.
TGTGCCAGTAGTTGGAGGGGGCCGGGGAACACTGAAGCTTTCTTT	CASSWRGPGNTEAFF	TRBD1	TRBV19	TRBJ1-1	.
TGTGCCAGTAGTATAGAGGTATTAGCGGGAGTATCCGCCAATGAGCAGTTCTTC	CASSIEVLAGVSANEQFF	TRBD2	TRBV19	TRBJ2-1	.
TGTGCCAGCAGCTTTACGACCGGGACATCGACCCCCTACGAGCAGTACTTC	CASSFTTGTSTPYEQYF	.	TRBV7-8	TRBJ2-7	.
TGTGCCAGCAGCCCAAGACTCAACGGGAGGGCAGACGAGCAGTACTTC	CASSPRLNGRADEQYF	TRBD2	TRBV3-1/TRBV3-2	TRBJ2-7	.
TGTGCCAGCAGTCAGACGGGCTCTGGGGCCAACGTCCTGACTTTC	CASSQTGSGANVLTF	.	TRBV11-3	TRBJ2-6	few
TGTGCCAGCAGCCAAGATTTGCGCGGGAGTGGAGCCAATGAGCAGTTCTTC	CASSQDLRGSGANEQFF	TRBD2	TRBV4-2	TRBJ2-1	.
TGTGCCAGCGGGACAACCCGGGGCTACACCTTC	CASGTTRGYTF	.	TRBV28	TRBJ1-2	.
TGTGCCATCTGGGGACCGGGACAGGGGGCAGGAGAGCAGTTCTTC	CAIWGPGQGAGEQFF	TRBD1	TRBV28	TRBJ2-1	.
TGTGCCAGTAAAGAGACTAACGCCGGTACCGGGGAGCTGTTTTTT	CASKETNAGTGELFF	.	TRBV19	TRBJ2-2	.
TGTGCCAGCTCACCCTTACAGGGGGACTATGGCTACACCTTC	CASSPLQGDYGYTF	TRBD1	TRBV18	TRBJ1-2	.
TGTGCCAGCAGCGCCTCCCCCCGCAGTAACTATGGCTACACCTTC	CASSASPRSNYGYTF	.	TRBV9	TRBJ1-2	.
TGCGCCAGCAGCAACTCCGGGACACTCACAGATACGCAGTATTTT	CASSNSGTLTDTQYF	.	TRBV5-1	TRBJ2-3	.
TGTGCCAGCTCGCCAGCGAGGGGGAGTGCTGGCTACACCTTC	CASSPARGSAGYTF	.	TRBV18	TRBJ1-2	.
TGTGCCAGCAGCTCGGGACAGAATTTCTCCTACGAGCAGTACTTC	CASSSGQNFSYEQYF	TRBD1	TRBV7-6	TRBJ2-7	.
TGTGCCACCAGTGCCAGATCCGGGACAGCCGACTCCTACGAGCAGTACTTC	CATSARSGTADSYEQYF	TRBD1	TRBV24-1	TRBJ2-7	.
TGCGCCAGCAGACCCCTACAGAGTAATAATTCACCCCTCCACTTT	CASRPLQSNNSPLHF	.	TRBV5-1	TRBJ1-6	.